This T cell receptor beta chain was sequenced for a study of T cells in Graves' hyperthyroidism and ophthalmopathy. Whole-study results and caveats: Most thyroid clonotypes with frequency above 0.001 were detected in blood.

Amplification of TCR beta CDR3 regions used RNA as the template. HTBI primers were employed in a first-round RT-PCR of the TCR CDR3. Each CDR3 protein gets one entry after TCRdb re-called the multiplex PCR reads with MiXCR. The table records around 800,000 distinct CDR3 sequences, 38% of them present only once. Worth noting for this clonotype: Its specificity is unknown.

This receptor was identified in a man aged 18 to 30 with Graves' hyperthyroidism. The sequencing input was blood.

CDR3 DNA: TGTGCCAGCAGTTACTGGGATGGCTACACCTTC. It encodes CASSYWDGYTF. The chain employs TRBV6-5 and TRBJ1-2; unclear D gene. This CDR3 contains 11 residues. Between the trimmed V and J ends, which lost 1 base and 6 bases, there was a span of 3 bases. Germline V gene data show CDR1 as MNHEY and CDR2 as SVGAGI.